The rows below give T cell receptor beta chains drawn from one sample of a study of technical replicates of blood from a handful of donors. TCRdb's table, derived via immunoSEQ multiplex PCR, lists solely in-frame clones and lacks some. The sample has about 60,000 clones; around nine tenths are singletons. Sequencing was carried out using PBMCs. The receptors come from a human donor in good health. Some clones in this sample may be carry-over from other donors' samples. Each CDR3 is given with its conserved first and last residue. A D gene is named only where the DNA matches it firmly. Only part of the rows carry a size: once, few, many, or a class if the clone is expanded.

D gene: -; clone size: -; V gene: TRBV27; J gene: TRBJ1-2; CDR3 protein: CASTSSTENYGYTF; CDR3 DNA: TGTGCCAGCACCTCTTCGACAGAAAACTATGGCTACACCTTC
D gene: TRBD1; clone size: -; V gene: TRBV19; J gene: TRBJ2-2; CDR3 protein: CASSLRTGANTGELFF; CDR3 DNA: TGTGCCAGTAGTCTGAGGACAGGGGCCAACACCGGGGAGCTGTTTTTT
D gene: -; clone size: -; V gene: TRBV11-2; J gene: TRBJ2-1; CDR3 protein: CASSLSRRTRNEQFF; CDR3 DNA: TGTGCCAGCAGCTTATCGAGGAGGACCCGCAATGAGCAGTTCTTC
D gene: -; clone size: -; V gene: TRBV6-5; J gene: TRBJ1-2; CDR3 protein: CASSLDRGYGYTF; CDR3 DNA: TGTGCCAGCAGTCTAGACCGGGGCTATGGCTACACCTTC
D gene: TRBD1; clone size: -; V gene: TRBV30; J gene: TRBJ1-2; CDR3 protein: CAWRQGDRGYGYTF; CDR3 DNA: TGTGCCTGGCGCCAGGGGGACAGGGGGTATGGCTACACCTTC
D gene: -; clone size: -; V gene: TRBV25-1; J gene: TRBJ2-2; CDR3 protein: CASSVPGFSGELFF; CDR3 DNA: TGTGCCAGCAGTGTCCCAGGGTTTTCCGGGGAGCTGTTTTTT
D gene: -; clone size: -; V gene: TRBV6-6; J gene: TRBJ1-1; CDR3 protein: CASSYSTNTEAFF; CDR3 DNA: TGTGCCAGCAGTTACTCGACAAACACTGAAGCTTTCTTT
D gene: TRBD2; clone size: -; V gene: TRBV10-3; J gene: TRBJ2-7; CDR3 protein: CAISESRLAGAEQYF; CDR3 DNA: TGTGCCATCAGTGAGTCGCGGCTAGCGGGAGCCGAGCAGTACTTC
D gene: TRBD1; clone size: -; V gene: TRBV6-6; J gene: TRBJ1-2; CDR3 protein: CASTQGERGYTF; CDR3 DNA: TGTGCCAGCACACAGGGGGAACGGGGCTACACCTTC
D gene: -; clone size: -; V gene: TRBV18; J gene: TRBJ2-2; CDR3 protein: CASSPSSNTGELFF; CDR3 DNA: TGTGCCAGCTCACCATCATCGAACACCGGGGAGCTGTTTTTT
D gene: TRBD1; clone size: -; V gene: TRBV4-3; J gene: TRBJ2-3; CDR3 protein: CASSLGQGGLDTQYF; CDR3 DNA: TGCGCCAGCAGCCTCGGACAGGGGGGGTTAGATACGCAGTATTTT
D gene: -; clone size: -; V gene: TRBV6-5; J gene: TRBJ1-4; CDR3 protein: CASSSRGASGEKLFF; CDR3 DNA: TGTGCCAGCAGTTCCCGGGGAGCAAGTGGTGAAAAACTGTTTTTT
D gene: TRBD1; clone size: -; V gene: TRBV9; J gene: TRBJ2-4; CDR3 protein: CASSGTGSTNGVNIQYF; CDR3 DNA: TGTGCCAGCAGCGGGACAGGCTCCACAAACGGGGTAAACATTCAGTACTTC
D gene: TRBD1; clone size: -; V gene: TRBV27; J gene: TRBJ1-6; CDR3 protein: CASSSDRASSPLHF; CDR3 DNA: TGTGCCAGCAGTTCGGACAGGGCATCTTCACCCCTCCACTTT
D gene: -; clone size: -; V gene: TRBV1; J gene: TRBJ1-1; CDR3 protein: CTSSLKPLQGGPTEAFF; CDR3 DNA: TGCACCAGCAGCCTAAAGCCCCTACAGGGGGGACCCACTGAAGCTTTCTTT
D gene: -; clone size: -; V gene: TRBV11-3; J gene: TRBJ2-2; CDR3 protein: CASSVGKTNTGELFF; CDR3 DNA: TGTGCCAGCAGCGTCGGGAAAACGAACACCGGGGAGCTGTTTTTT
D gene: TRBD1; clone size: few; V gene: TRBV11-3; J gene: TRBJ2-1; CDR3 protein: CASSSYRGGDEQFF; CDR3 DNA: TGTGCCAGCAGCTCGTACAGGGGTGGGGATGAGCAGTTCTTC
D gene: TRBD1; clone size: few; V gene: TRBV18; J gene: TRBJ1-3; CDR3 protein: CASSPGQPIGNTIYF; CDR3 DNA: TGTGCCAGCTCACCGGGACAGCCGATTGGAAACACCATATATTTT
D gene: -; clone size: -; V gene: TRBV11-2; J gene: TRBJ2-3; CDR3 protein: CASSFPRGVGTDTQYF; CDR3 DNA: TGTGCCAGCAGCTTTCCCAGGGGGGTGGGCACAGATACGCAGTATTTT
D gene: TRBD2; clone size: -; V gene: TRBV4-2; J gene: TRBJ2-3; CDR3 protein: CASSQEASGGADTQYF; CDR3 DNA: TGTGCCAGCAGCCAAGAGGCTAGCGGGGGGGCAGATACGCAGTATTTT
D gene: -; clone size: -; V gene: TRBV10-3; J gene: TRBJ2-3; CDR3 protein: CAISESSLVDTQYF; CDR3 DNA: TGTGCCATCAGTGAGTCTAGCCTAGTAGATACGCAGTATTTT
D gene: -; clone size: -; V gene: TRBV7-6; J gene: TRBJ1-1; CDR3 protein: CASSLGGGNTEAFF; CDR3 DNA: TGTGCCAGCAGCTTAGGGGGGGGGAACACTGAAGCTTTCTTT
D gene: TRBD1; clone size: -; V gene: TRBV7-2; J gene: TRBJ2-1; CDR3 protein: CASSLYAGTGSLNEQFF; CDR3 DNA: TGTGCCAGCAGTCTCTACGCCGGGACAGGGAGTTTGAATGAGCAGTTCTTC
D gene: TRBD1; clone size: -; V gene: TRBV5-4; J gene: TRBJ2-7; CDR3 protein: CASSPTYDRDEQYF; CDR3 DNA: TGTGCCAGCAGCCCGACCTATGACAGGGACGAGCAGTACTTC
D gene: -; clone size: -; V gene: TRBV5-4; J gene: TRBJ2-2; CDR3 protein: CASSIRPDRNTGELFF; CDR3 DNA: TGTGCCAGCAGCATACGACCCGACAGGAACACCGGGGAGCTGTTTTTT
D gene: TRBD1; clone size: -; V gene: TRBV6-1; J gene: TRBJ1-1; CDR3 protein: CASRRDRMNTEAFF; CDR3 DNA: TGTGCCAGCAGGAGGGACAGGATGAACACTGAAGCTTTCTTT
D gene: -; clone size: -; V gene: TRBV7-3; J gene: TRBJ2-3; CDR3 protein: CASSLREKDTQYF; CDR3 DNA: TGTGCCAGCAGCTTAAGGGAGAAAGATACGCAGTATTTT
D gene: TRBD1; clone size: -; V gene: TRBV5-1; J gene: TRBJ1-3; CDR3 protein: CASSGTGSGNTIYF; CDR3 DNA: TGCGCCAGCAGCGGGACAGGGTCTGGAAACACCATATATTTT
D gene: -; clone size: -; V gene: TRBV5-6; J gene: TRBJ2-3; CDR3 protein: CASSLGAGLTDTQYF; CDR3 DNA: TGTGCCAGCAGCTTGGGGGCCGGACTAACAGATACGCAGTATTTT
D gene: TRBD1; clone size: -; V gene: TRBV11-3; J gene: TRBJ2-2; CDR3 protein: CASSHDRGLSGELFF; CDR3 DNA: TGTGCCAGCAGTCATGACAGGGGGCTTTCCGGGGAGCTGTTTTTT
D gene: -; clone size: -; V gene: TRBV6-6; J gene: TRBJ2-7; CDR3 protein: CASSYAETYEQYF; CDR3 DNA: TGTGCCAGCAGTTACGCGGAGACCTACGAGCAGTACTTC
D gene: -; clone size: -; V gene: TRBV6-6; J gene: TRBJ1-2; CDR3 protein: CASSYLPLGGGAGYTF; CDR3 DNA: TGTGCCAGCAGTTACCTCCCCCTGGGGGGGGGAGCTGGCTACACCTTC
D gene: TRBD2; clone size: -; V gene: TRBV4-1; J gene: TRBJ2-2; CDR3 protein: CASSQYSGSNVGELFF; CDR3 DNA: TGCGCCAGCAGCCAGTATAGCGGGAGTAACGTCGGGGAGCTGTTTTTT
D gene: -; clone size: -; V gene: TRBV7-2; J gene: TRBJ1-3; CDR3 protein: CASSLEGSRRGSAGNTIYF; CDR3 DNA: TGTGCCAGCAGCTTAGAGGGGTCCAGGCGGGGCTCGGCTGGAAACACCATATATTTT
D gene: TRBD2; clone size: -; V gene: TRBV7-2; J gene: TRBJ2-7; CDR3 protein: CASSLTSGVYEQYF; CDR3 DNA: TGTGCCAGCAGCCTAACTAGCGGGGTCTACGAGCAGTACTTC
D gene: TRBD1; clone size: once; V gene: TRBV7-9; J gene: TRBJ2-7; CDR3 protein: CASSLVGTAYEQYF; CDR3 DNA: TGTGCCAGCAGCTTAGTCGGGACAGCCTACGAGCAGTACTTC
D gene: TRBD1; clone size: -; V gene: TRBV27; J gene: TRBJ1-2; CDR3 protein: CATSLSGGFGYTF; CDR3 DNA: TGTGCCACCAGTTTGTCAGGGGGGTTTGGCTACACCTTC
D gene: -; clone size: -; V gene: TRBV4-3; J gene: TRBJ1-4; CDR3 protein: CASSQGGPREGKLFF; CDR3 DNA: TGCGCCAGCAGCCAAGGGGGACCCCGGGAGGGAAAACTGTTTTTT
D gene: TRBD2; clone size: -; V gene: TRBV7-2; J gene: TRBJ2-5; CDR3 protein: CASSFTSGGETQYF; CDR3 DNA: TGTGCCAGCAGCTTTACTAGCGGGGGGGAGACCCAGTACTTC
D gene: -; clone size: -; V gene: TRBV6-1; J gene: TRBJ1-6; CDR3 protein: CASSDRFRSDNSPLHF; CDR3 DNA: TGTGCCAGCAGTGACAGGTTTCGCTCGGATAATTCACCCCTCCACTTT
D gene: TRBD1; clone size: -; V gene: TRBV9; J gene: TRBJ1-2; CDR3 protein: CASSRTGGVSYYGYTF; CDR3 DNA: TGTGCCAGCAGCCGGACAGGGGGCGTATCCTACTATGGCTACACCTTC
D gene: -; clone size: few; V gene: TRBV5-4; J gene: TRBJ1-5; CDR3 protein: CASSPAPGQPQHF; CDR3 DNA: TGTGCCAGCAGCCCCGCCCCAGGCCAGCCCCAGCATTTT
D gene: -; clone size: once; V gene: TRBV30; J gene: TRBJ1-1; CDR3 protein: CARKVAGTPNTEAFF; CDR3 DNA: TGTGCTCGGAAGGTTGCAGGAACGCCGAACACTGAAGCTTTCTTT
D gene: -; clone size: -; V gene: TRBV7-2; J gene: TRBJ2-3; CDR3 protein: CASSSWGEDTQYF; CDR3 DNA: TGTGCCAGCAGCTCTTGGGGGGAAGATACGCAGTATTTT
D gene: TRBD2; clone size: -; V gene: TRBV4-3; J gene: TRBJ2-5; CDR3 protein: CASSLNWGTSGKETQYF; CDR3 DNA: TGCGCCAGCAGCCTGAATTGGGGGACTAGCGGGAAAGAGACCCAGTACTTC
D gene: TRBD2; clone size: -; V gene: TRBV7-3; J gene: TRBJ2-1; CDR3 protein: CASSSTSGVAGDEQFF; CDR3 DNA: TGTGCCAGCAGCTCCACATCGGGCGTCGCGGGGGATGAGCAGTTCTTC
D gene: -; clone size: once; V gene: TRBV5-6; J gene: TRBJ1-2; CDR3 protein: CASSTWDNQGGYGYTF; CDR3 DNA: TGTGCCAGCAGCACCTGGGACAACCAAGGGGGCTATGGCTACACCTTC
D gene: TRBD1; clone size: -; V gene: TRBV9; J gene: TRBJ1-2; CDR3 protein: CASSPRTGIGYGYTF; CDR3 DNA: TGTGCCAGCAGCCCCCGGACAGGGATTGGGTATGGCTACACCTTC
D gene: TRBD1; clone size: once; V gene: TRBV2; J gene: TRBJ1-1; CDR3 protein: CASRGQTLNTEAFF; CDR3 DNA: TGTGCCAGCAGGGGACAGACCCTGAACACTGAAGCTTTCTTT
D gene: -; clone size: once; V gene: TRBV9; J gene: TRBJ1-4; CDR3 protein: CASSAFPTEDNEKLFF; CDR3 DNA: TGTGCCAGCAGCGCCTTCCCGACGGAGGATAATGAAAAACTGTTTTTT
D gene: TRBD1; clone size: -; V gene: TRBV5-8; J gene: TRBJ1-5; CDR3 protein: CASSLAETGLNQPQHF; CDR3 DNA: TGTGCCAGCAGCTTGGCCGAGACAGGGCTCAATCAGCCCCAGCATTTT
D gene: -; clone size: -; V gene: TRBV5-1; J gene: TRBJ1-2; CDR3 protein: CASSPNIDGYTF; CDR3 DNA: TGCGCCAGCAGCCCAAATATAGATGGCTACACCTTC
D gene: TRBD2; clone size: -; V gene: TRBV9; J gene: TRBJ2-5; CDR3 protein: CASSPRPAGGRETQYF; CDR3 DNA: TGTGCCAGCAGCCCGCGACCAGCGGGAGGGCGAGAGACCCAGTACTTC
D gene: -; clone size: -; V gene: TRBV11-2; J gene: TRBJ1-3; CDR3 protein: CASSFSGSGNTIYF; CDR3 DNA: TGTGCCAGCAGCTTCAGCGGCTCTGGAAACACCATATATTTT
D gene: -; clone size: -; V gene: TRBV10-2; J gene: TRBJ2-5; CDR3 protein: CASSSFSETQYF; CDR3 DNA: TGCGCCAGCAGTAGTTTCAGTGAGACCCAGTACTTC